The table lists the clone carrying this T cell receptor (beta chain) with many counts. The V end lost 7 bases, the J end lost 1 base, and 10 bases lay between the germline ends. This CDR3 is built from 12 residues. CDR1 is SQVTM, CDR2 ANQGSEA, per germline. TCRdb re-called the 5' RACE reads through MiXCR, storing one row per CDR3 protein. This table holds tens of thousands of distinct CDR3 sequences, under 3.5% found once. This record comes from a study of neurological immune-mediated disorders. Study as a whole: The multiple sclerosis group of approximately 34 included approximately 30 relapsing-remitting and 3 secondary progressive patients.

J is TRBJ1-1 and V is TRBV29-1; no firm D call. Sequencing was done on a sample of PBMCs. This sequence originates from a man aged 35 to 55 with multiple sclerosis. For the CDR3, the DNA is TGCAGCGCCGGAGCCGCGAACACTGAAGCTTTCTTT. Translating it yields CSAGAANTEAFF.